This entry concerns a single TCR beta chain. The sample holds one count of this clonotype. Its antigen is still unknown. It has no much larger one-base neighbor in the sample; base qualities were not kept. A lone read gives weak evidence. This entry belongs to a study of T cells in Graves' hyperthyroidism and ophthalmopathy (dated by TCRdb to between 2018 and 2021). In the study overall: Peripheral blood samples were taken at initial diagnosis, before any treatment was given. A discovery cohort of about a hundred patients, about 40 with Graves' ophthalmopathy and 55 to 60 with stable Graves' hyperthyroidism, was used to find distinguishing TCR V-J signatures. Prospective prediction of ophthalmopathy was tested in an independent validation cohort consisting of 18 to 20 hyperthyroidism patients and more than 15 patients who later progressed to ophthalmopathy. The 100 or so discovery patients were randomly divided into training and test sets at a 7:3 ratio. In addition, the study compared T-cell repertoires in thyroid tissue and in blood from roughly six Graves' hyperthyroidism patients. Following sampling, methimazole starting at 30 mg daily was given to hyperthyroidism patients, and high-dose intravenous methylprednisolone was given to ophthalmopathy patients. The paper describes TCR Vbeta CDR3 sequencing of 135 peripheral blood samples, made up of roughly 45 ophthalmopathy patients, 70 to 75 hyperthyroidism patients and 17 progressor patients.

CDR1 and CDR2, per the germline V gene (reference sequence), are LNHDA and SQIVND. CDR3 length: 16 amino acids, cysteine to phenylalanine. The retained sequence is limited to the CDR3, 48 bases, with the frame set at the first base. V and J are truncated by 5 bases and 0 bases respectively, leaving an intervening sequence of 14 bases. The investigation overall reported the following: No statistical method was used to fix the sample size in advance, and group allocation was not hidden from the investigators. Most expanded thyroid clonotypes (frequency above 0.001) were also detected in blood, a finding suggesting that blood repertoires may reflect thyroid immune responses. Ophthalmopathy was separated from stable hyperthyroidism by a 13 V-J signature model, with around 90% sensitivity and about 81% specificity obtained in cross-validation and 80%/75% obtained in testing. In validation, the model predicted progression to ophthalmopathy with 65% to 71% sensitivity and roughly 72% specificity, a median of around six months before onset.

Stable Graves' hyperthyroidism was defined as no progression to ophthalmopathy during 18 months of follow-up. Hyperthyroidism patients were newly diagnosed, with disease duration under 2 months, and aged 18 to 65 years. Patients with uncontrolled infections, other autoimmune diseases, pregnancy or lactation were excluded. Diagnoses relied on clinical symptoms, serum thyroxine and TRAb, thyroid ultrasound and orbital computed tomography. PBMCs were isolated from roughly 10 ml of fresh peripheral blood by Ficoll-Paque density gradient centrifugation. Trizol reagent was used to extract total RNA, and RNA quality was then checked on an Agilent 2100 Bioanalyzer. TCR beta CDR3 regions were amplified from RNA transcripts. The TCR CDR3 was subjected to a first round of RT-PCR using the HTBI primer set and the Qiagen OneStep RT-PCR kit. Libraries were constructed in a second round of multiplex PCR, after which size selection and purification were carried out. Paired-end sequencing of the libraries was performed with 100 bp reads on an Illumina HiSeq2000. For the original study's pipeline: SOAPnuke was used to process the raw data, throwing out any read that contained adapters or uncalled bases, had a mean Phred below 15, or lacked an exact constant-primer or identifier match. High-quality paired reads were merged with COPE v1.2.5, and unique nucleotide sequences were defined as clonotypes. Clonotypes were aligned to IMGT TRBV, TRBD and TRBJ reference segments using MiTCR v1.1. The analysis was restricted to V-J combinations with a frequency above 0.0001, which together covered just over 98% of the repertoires. A TCS score was defined as the ratio between F50 (clonal expansion) and ExV (chaos), using BLOSUM62-based TCRdist between CDR3 peptides within each V-J. Welch's t-statistics and random forest reduced around 510 V-J features to roughly 13, which were used in a naive Bayes classifier (R e1071). Through fastp at Q25 and MiXCR, TCRdb rebuilt clones from the public reads, retaining in-frame beta chains. Identical CDR3 protein sequences are pooled into one entry, listed with their most common genes and DNA. The V and J calls shown here were made by TCRdb, not taken from the authors' results. This sample lists about 690,000 distinct CDR3 sequences; 15% to 20% were detected once. The ten biggest clones cover 15% of the sample.

In this chain, TRBV19 is recombined with TRBJ2-1; D gene: possibly TRBD2, on 5 matching bases. The source material was blood. This clonotype originated in a man over 45 with Graves' hyperthyroidism. The DNA sequence follows: TGTGCCAGTAGTGGCCTTAGCGCCCACTCCTACAATGAGCAGTTCTTC. Its protein is CASSGLSAHSYNEQFF. The reference TRBV19 and TRBJ2-1 proteins fill in what lies around the CDR3, so the full variable domain reads DGGITQSPKYLFRKEGQNVTLSCEQNLNHDAMYWYRQDPGQGLRLIYYSQIVNDFQKGDIAEGYSVSREKKESFPLTVTSAQKNPTAFYLCASSGLSAHSYNEQFFGPGTRLTVL.